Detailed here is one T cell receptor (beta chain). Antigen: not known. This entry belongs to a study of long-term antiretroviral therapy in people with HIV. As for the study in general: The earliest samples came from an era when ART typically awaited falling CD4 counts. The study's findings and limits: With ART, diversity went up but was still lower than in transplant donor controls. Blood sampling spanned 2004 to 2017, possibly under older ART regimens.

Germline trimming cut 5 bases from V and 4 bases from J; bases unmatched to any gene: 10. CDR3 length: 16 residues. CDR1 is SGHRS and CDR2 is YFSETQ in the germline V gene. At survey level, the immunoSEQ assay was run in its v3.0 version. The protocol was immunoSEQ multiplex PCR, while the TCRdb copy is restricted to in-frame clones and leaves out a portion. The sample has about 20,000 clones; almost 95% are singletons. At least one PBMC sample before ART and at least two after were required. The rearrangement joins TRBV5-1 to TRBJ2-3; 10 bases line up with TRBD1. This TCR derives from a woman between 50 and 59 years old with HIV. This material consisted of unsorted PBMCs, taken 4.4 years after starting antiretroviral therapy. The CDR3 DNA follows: TGCGCCAGCAGTCCCCGATGGGACAGGGGTGCAGATACGCAGTATTTT. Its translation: CASSPRWDRGADTQYF.